Below, one T cell receptor beta chain is given with its context. Its antigen remains unidentified. Use of 60 Vbeta and 13 Jbeta primers characterized the PCR. Generated by immunoSEQ multiplex PCR, the TCRdb table keeps only in-frame clones and is missing some. There are roughly 250,000 clones in the sample; about four fifths occur only once, and roughly 0.31% lies in the top ten. This sample was taken from a study of cytomegalovirus exposure and HLA in healthy donors. Broader study findings: Most likely, a cluster of highly shared sequence variants arose as a sequencing artifact.

V gave up 6 bases and J gave up 5 bases, with 16 bases separating them. Germline V gene lookup returns CDR1 LNHDA and CDR2 SQIVND (reference sequence). The CDR3 runs 14 residues. The chain links TRBV19 to TRBJ2-5; D remains unclear. The receptor was isolated from a girl aged 2 to 10 in good health and CMV-seronegative. The material sequenced was PBMCs. CDR3 region: CASSPRGPRETQYF. Here the CDR3 DNA reads TGTGCCAGTAGCCCGCGTGGCCCCAGGGAGACCCAGTACTTC.